One and the same sample provided the 5 T cell receptor beta chains below, sequenced in a study of blood T cell repertoires in COVID-19 (dated by TCRdb to 2020 to 2021). Libraries came from the immunoSEQ multiplex PCR assay. TCRdb holds this immuneACCESS table with in-frame rearrangements only. Some clones are missing; in checked studies, unresolved V genes explain under half, and the rest has no known cause. This sample comprises about 240,000 clones, around 85% of them detected only once. The ten most abundant clones make up 3% to 4% of the sample. The sample consisted of PBMCs or T cells enriched from blood (not recorded which). The source is a middle-aged woman with acute COVID-19.

The chain carries TRBV18 and TRBJ2-7; the D gene is possibly TRBD1 (5 bases). V shed 1 base and J shed 3 bases, with 7 bases lying between them. There are 13 residues in the CDR3. The V gene's germline CDR1 is KGHSH and CDR2 LQKENI. For the CDR3, the DNA is TGTGCCAGCTCACCACGGGGCGACTACGAGCAGTACTTC. Amino acid sequence: CASSPRGDYEQYF.

The gene calls are TRBV15 and TRBJ1-2; TRBD1 agrees at 7 bases. Germline V lookup: CDR1 LNHNV, CDR2 YYDKDF (reference sequence). The CDR3 loop spans 17 amino acids. Trimming cost V 6 bases and J 6 bases; bases outside gene matches: 19. CDR3 bases: TGTGCCACCAGTCTGTTACAGGGGAAGGGGAATTTTGATGGCTACACCTTC. It specifies CATSLLQGKGNFDGYTF.

The rearrangement joins TRBV10-3 to TRBJ2-1; TRBD1 matches 8 bases. CDR1 is ENHRY, CDR2 SYGVKD, per germline. This CDR3 has 14 residues. V lost 3 bases, J lost 9 bases, and 7 bases stayed unmatched. CDR3: CAISEQGQVPEQFF. CDR3 DNA sequence: TGTGCCATCAGTGAACAGGGACAGGTGCCTGAGCAGTTCTTC.

This chain joins TRBV9 and TRBJ2-1; possibly TRBD2 for D (5 bases). Germline lookup yields CDR1 SGDLS and CDR2 YYNGEE. V was pared by 7 bases and J by 1 base, with 6 bases between. The CDR3 is made up of 12 amino acids. DNA of the CDR3: TGTGCCAGCGGAGGTTCCTACAATGAGCAGTTCTTC. This translates into CASGGSYNEQFF. The full variable domain, in which reference TRBV9 and TRBJ2-1 provide the parts outside the CDR3, is DSGVTQTPKHLITATGQRVTLRCSPRSGDLSVYWYQQSLDQGLQFLIQYYNGEERAKGNILERFSAQQFPDLHSELNLSSLELGDSALYFCASGGSYNEQFFGPGTRLTVL.

This chain links TRBV7-9 with TRBJ2-1; 9 bases agree with TRBD2. Germline CDR1 is SEHNR and CDR2 is FQNEAQ (reference sequence). CDR3 length equals 15 residues. The ends lost 0 bases at V and 8 bases at J; junction bases unmatched: 5. The CDR3 region is CASSLASGSIYEQFF. As DNA, the CDR3 is TGTGCCAGCAGCTTAGCTAGCGGGAGTATATATGAGCAGTTCTTC.